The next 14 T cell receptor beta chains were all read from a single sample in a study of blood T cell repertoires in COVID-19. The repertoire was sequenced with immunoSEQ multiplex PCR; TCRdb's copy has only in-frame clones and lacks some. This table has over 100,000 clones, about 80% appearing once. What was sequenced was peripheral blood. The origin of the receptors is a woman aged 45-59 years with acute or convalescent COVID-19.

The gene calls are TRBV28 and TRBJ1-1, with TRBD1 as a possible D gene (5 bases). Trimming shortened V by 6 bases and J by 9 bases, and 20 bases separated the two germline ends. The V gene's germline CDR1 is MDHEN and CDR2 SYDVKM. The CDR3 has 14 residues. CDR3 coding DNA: TGTGCCAGCAGCGTTCCGGGACGGGAGACGAAAGCTTTCTTT. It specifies CASSVPGRETKAFF.

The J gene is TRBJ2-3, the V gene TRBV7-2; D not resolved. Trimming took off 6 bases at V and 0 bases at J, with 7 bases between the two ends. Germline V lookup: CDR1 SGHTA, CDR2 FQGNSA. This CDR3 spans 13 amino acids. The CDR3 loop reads CASSQASTDTQYF. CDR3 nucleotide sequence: TGTGCCAGCAGTCAAGCAAGCACAGATACGCAGTATTTT.

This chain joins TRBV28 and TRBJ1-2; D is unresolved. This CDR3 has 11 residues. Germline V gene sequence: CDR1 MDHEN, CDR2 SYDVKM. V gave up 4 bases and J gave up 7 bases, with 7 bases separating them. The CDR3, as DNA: TGTGCCAGCAGTTCGAGGAGTGGCTACACCTTC. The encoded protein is CASSSRSGYTF.

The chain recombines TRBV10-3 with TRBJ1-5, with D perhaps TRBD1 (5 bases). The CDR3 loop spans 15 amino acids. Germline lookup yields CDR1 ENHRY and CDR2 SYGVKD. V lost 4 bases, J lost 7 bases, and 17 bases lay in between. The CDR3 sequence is CAISASGGTGQPQHF. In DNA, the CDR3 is TGTGCCATCAGTGCGTCCGGGGGGACGGGGCAGCCCCAGCATTTT.

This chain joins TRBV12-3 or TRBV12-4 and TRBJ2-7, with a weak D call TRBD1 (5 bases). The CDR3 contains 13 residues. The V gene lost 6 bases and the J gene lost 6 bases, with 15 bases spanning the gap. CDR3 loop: CASRQTEYTEQYF. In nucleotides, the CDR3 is TGTGCCAGCAGGCAGACAGAGTACACCGAGCAGTACTTC.

The CDR3 sequence is CSADSGGYEQYF. The CDR3 DNA reads TGCAGCGCGGACAGTGGGGGGTACGAGCAGTACTTC. The V and J genes are TRBV29-1 and TRBJ2-7; D may be TRBD1 or TRBD2 (6 bases each). Germline CDR1 and CDR2: SQVTM and ANQGSEA. The CDR3 length is 12 residues. The V gene lost 7 bases and the J gene lost 4 bases, with 14 bases spanning the gap.

The CDR3 protein is CASRPQDRGAYEQYF. CDR3 sequence (DNA): TGTGCCAGCAGACCTCAGGACAGGGGGGCCTACGAGCAGTACTTC. The chain is built from TRBV6-5 and TRBJ2-7, with 10 bases fitting TRBD1. Germline CDR1 reads MNHEY; CDR2 reads SVGAGI. The CDR3 consists of 15 residues. V dropped 6 bases and J dropped 2; count of bases not matched to a gene: 7.

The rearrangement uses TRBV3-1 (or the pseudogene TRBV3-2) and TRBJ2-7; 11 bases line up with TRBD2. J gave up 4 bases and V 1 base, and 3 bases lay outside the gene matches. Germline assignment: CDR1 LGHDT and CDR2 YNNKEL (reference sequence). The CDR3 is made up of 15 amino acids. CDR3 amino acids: CASSQATSGGYEQYF. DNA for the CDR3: TGTGCCAGCAGCCAAGCCACTAGCGGGGGTTACGAGCAGTACTTC.

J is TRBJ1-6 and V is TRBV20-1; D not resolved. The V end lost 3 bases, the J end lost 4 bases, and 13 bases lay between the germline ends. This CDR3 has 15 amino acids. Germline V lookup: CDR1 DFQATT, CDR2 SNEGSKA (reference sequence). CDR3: CSASKESQYNSPLHF. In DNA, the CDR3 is TGCAGTGCTAGTAAAGAGAGTCAATATAATTCACCCCTCCACTTT.

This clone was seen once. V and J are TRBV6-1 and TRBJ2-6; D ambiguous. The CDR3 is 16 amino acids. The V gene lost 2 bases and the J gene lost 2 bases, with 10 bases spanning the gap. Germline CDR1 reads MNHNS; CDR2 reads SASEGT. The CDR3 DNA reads TGTGCCAGCAGTGAAATGGCAGGTACTGGGGCCAACGTCCTGACTTTC. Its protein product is CASSEMAGTGANVLTF.

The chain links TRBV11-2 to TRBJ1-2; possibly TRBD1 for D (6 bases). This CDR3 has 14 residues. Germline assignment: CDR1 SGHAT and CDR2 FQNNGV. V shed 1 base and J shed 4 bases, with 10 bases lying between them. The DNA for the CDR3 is TGTGCCAGCAGCTTAGCAGGGGCCGGCTATGGCTACACCTTC. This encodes CASSLAGAGYGYTF. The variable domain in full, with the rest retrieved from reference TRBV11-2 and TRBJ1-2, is EAGVAQSPRYKIIEKRQSVAFWCNPISGHATLYWYQQILGQGPKLLIQFQNNGVVDDSQLPKDRFSAERLKGVDSTLKIQPAKLEDSAVYLCASSLAGAGYGYTFGSGTRLTVV.

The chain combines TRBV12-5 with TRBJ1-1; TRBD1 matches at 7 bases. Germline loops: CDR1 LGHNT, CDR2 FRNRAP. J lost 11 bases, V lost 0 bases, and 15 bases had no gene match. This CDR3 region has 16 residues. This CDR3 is CASGLVGGDSSSRAFF. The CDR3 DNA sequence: TGTGCTAGTGGTTTGGTCGGGGGGGACAGTTCTTCTCGGGCTTTCTTT.

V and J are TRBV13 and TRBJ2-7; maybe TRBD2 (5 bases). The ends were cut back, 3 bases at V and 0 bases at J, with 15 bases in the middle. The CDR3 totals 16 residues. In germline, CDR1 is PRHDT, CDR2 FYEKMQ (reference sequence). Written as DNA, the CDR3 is TGTGCCAGCAGCTTTCGGGTGGACTCCCCCTCCTACGAGCAGTACTTC. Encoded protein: CASSFRVDSPSYEQYF.

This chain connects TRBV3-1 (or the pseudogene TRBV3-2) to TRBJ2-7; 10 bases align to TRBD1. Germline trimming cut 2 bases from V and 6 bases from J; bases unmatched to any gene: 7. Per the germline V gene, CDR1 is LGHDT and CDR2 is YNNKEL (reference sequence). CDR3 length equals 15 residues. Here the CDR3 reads CASSQTGTGVFEQYF. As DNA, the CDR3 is TGTGCCAGCAGCCAAACCGGGACAGGGGTTTTCGAGCAGTACTTC.